This is a list of T cell receptor beta chains from one sample in a study of radiotherapy plus CTLA-4 blockade in lung cancer. The protocol was immunoSEQ multiplex PCR, while the TCRdb copy is restricted to in-frame clones and leaves out a portion. The sample lists roughly 130,000 clones, approximately 90% occurring once. Sample: peripheral blood, taken from a patient treated with radiotherapy plus ipilimumab. The receptor source for this set is a human donor with non-small cell lung cancer that progressed on radiotherapy plus ipilimumab. Both conserved end residues are part of each CDR3. The order of the fields is D gene, V gene, clone size, J gene, CDR3 protein, CDR3 DNA. A D gene is named only where the DNA matches it firmly. Clone size is stated in some rows and not others, as once, few, many or a class when expanded.

.	TRBV18	.	TRBJ1-4	CASSLDTFNEKLFF	TGTGCCAGCTCACTGGACACCTTTAATGAAAAACTGTTTTTT
TRBD2	TRBV7-9	.	TRBJ2-1	CASSPGLAGSNEQFF	TGTGCCAGCAGCCCGGGACTAGCGGGAAGTAATGAGCAGTTCTTC
.	TRBV5-1	.	TRBJ2-7	CASSFRTWVCREQYF	TGCGCCAGCAGCTTCCGTACTTGGGTCTGTCGGGAGCAGTACTTC
.	TRBV15	few	TRBJ2-7	CATSRAQTYEQYF	TGTGCCACCAGCAGAGCTCAAACCTACGAGCAGTACTTC
.	TRBV5-6	.	TRBJ1-1	CASSPGTGRRVEAFF	TGTGCCAGCAGCCCGGGGACGGGGCGCCGTGTTGAAGCTTTCTTT
.	TRBV28	.	TRBJ1-4	CASSPTRVEKLFF	TGTGCCAGCAGCCCCACCAGGGTTGAAAAACTGTTTTTT
.	TRBV11-2	.	TRBJ1-4	CASSTGTRAGDEKLFF	TGTGCCAGCAGCACCGGGACACGGGCAGGGGATGAAAAACTGTTTTTT
.	TRBV7-9	.	TRBJ2-6	CASSSGANVLTF	TGTGCCAGCAGCTCCGGGGCCAACGTCCTGACTTTC
.	TRBV2	.	TRBJ2-1	CASSPRTISGGQFF	TGTGCCAGCAGTCCCAGGACCATTTCCGGCGGGCAGTTCTTC
.	TRBV9	.	TRBJ2-7	CASSPDSNPYEQYF	TGTGCCAGCAGCCCGGACTCTAATCCATACGAGCAGTACTTC